This is a list of T cell receptor beta chains from one sample in a study of regulatory T cells in long-lasting Graves disease. TCRdb used MiXCR to reprocess the multiplex PCR reads, holding one entry per CDR3 protein. The sample shows 250,000 to 300,000 distinct CDR3 sequences, roughly a fifth of them seen only once. The sequenced sample was peripheral blood mononuclear cells (PBMCs), obtained when the disease was refractory, from a patient treated with antithyroid drugs. These receptors came from a female donor with Graves disease. Both conserved end residues are part of each CDR3. Each record gives: J gene, D gene, clone size, V gene, CDR3 protein, CDR3 DNA. A D gene is named only where the DNA matches it firmly. Some rows mark clone size as missing; the rest say once, few, many or name a class of expanded clone.

>TRBJ1-5|.|many|TRBV28
CASRNQGRNQPQHF
TGTGCCAGTCGAAATCAGGGGAGGAATCAGCCCCAGCATTTT
>TRBJ1-5|TRBD1|many|TRBV28
CASSFGQGNQPQHF
TGTGCCAGCAGCTTTGGACAGGGTAATCAGCCCCAGCATTTT
>TRBJ2-4|TRBD2|.|TRBV5-6
CASSLALAGVGLWGAKNIQYF
TGTGCCAGCAGCTTGGCTCTAGCGGGAGTCGGTCTTTGGGGAGCCAAAAACATTCAGTACTTC
>TRBJ1-1|.|.|TRBV19
CASSMMVWPSREAFF
TGTGCCAGTAGTATGATGGTGTGGCCTAGCAGGGAAGCTTTCTTT
>TRBJ2-6|TRBD2|.|TRBV6-1
CASKLSGGVLSSGANVLTF
TGTGCCAGCAAGTTGAGCGGGGGGGTTCTGAGCTCTGGGGCCAACGTCCTGACTTTC
>TRBJ2-6|.|few|TRBV5-1
CASSHQGGSGANVLTF
TGCGCCAGCAGCCACCAGGGGGGCTCTGGGGCCAACGTCCTGACTTTC
>TRBJ1-5|.|few|TRBV4-3
CASSQVSGEQPQHF
TGCGCCAGCAGCCAAGTGTCCGGGGAACAGCCCCAGCATTTT
>TRBJ2-7|.|.|TRBV20-1
CSARTGPYEQYF
TGCAGTGCTAGAACTGGCCCCTACGAGCAGTACTTC
>TRBJ2-2|.|many|TRBV12-3/TRBV12-4
CASSEVFGLTGELFF
TGTGCCAGCAGCGAAGTTTTCGGGCTGACCGGGGAGCTGTTTTTT
>TRBJ1-5|TRBD1|.|TRBV30
CAWATGTGAPQHF
TGTGCCTGGGCCACCGGGACAGGGGCACCCCAGCATTTT
>TRBJ2-2|TRBD1|.|TRBV27
CASGDRGAGELFF
TGTGCCAGTGGGGACAGGGGTGCCGGGGAGCTGTTTTTT
>TRBJ2-7|TRBD2|.|TRBV3-1
CASSQAGLAGYEQYF
TGTGCCAGCAGCCAAGCGGGACTAGCGGGCTACGAGCAGTACTTC
>TRBJ2-1|.|once|TRBV19
CASGRGGGNYNEQFF
TGTGCCAGTGGGAGGGGGGGAGGAAATTACAATGAGCAGTTCTTC
>TRBJ2-7|TRBD1|few|TRBV20-1
CSAGELQGALWAYEQYF
TGCAGTGCTGGGGAACTACAGGGGGCACTCTGGGCCTACGAGCAGTACTTC
>TRBJ2-3|.|many|TRBV7-2
CASSFAITDTQYF
TGTGCCAGCAGCTTCGCCATCACAGATACGCAGTATTTT
>TRBJ2-5|.|.|TRBV5-4
CASSPKDGQETQYF
TGTGCCAGCAGTCCTAAGGACGGCCAAGAGACCCAGTACTTC
>TRBJ2-7|.|.|TRBV5-1
CASSLVAEEQYF
TGCGCCAGCAGCTTGGTCGCGGAAGAGCAGTACTTC
>TRBJ2-1|.|once|TRBV16
CASSQGSSYNEQFF
TGTGCCAGCAGCCAGGGGTCCTCCTACAATGAGCAGTTCTTC
>TRBJ2-7|TRBD2|many|TRBV18
CASSRGLGGEQYF
TGTGCCAGCTCACGTGGACTAGGTGGCGAGCAGTACTTC
>TRBJ1-2|TRBD1|many|TRBV5-1
CASRPVTGSGYTF
TGCGCCAGCAGACCGGTGACAGGGAGTGGCTACACCTTC
>TRBJ2-1|.|many|TRBV12-3/TRBV12-4
CASSFTDEQFF
TGTGCCAGCAGTTTTACGGATGAGCAGTTCTTC
>TRBJ1-1|.|.|TRBV3-1
CASTRDFSGTEAFF
TGTGCCAGCACCCGGGACTTTAGTGGTACTGAAGCTTTCTTT
>TRBJ2-5|TRBD1|.|TRBV20-1
CSARKTGKETQYF
TGCAGTGCTAGAAAGACAGGGAAAGAGACCCAGTACTTC
>TRBJ2-4|.|few|TRBV7-3
CASSFLVGFQYF
TGTGCCAGCAGTTTCCTCGTGGGATTTCAGTACTTC
>TRBJ2-7|.|.|TRBV7-2
CASSFAQGGYEQYF
TGTGCCAGCAGCTTTGCACAGGGTGGATACGAGCAGTACTTC
>TRBJ1-2|.|few|TRBV7-2
CASQRGNYGYTF
TGTGCCAGCCAAAGGGGTAACTATGGCTACACCTTC
>TRBJ1-1|.|few|TRBV11-3
CASSDSRGVAFF
TGTGCCAGCAGCGATTCCCGAGGTGTTGCTTTCTTT
>TRBJ2-2|TRBD2|.|TRBV3-1
CASSRTAGGTNTGELFF
TGTGCCAGCAGCCGCACAGCGGGAGGGACAAACACCGGGGAGCTGTTTTTT
>TRBJ2-5|.|many|TRBV20-1
CSADTTGQETQYF
TGCAGTGCTGATACTACAGGGCAAGAGACCCAGTACTTC